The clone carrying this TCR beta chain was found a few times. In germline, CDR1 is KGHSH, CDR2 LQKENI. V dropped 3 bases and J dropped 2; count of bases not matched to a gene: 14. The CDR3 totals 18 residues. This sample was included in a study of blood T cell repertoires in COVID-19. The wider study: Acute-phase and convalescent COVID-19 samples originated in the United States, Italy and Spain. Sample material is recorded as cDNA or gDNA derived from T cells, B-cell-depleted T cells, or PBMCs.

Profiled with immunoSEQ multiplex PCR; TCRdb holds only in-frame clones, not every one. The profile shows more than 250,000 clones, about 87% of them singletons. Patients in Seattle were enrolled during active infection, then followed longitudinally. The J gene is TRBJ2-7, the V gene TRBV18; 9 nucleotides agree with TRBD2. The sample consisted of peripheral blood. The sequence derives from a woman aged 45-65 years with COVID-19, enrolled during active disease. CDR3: CASSPAAGGSGRAYEQYF. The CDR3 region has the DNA TGTGCCAGCTCACCCGCCGCAGGGGGTAGCGGGAGAGCCTACGAGCAGTACTTC.